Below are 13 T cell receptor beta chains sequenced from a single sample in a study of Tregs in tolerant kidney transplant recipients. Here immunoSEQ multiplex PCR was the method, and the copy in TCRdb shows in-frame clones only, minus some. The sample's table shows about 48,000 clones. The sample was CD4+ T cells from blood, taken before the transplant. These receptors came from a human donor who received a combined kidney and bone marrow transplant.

This chain's CDR3 is CASSPGRVDYGYTF. CDR3 DNA (partial): TGTGCCAGCTCCCCGGGGAGGGTAGACTATGGC. The rearrangement uses TRBV7-2 and TRBJ1-2; no definite D call. The missing CDR3 end, 3 residues past where the read stops, is filled in from the germline J gene. Per the germline V gene, CDR1 is SGHTA and CDR2 is FQGNSA. The CDR3 has 14 residues. V shed 8 bases and J shed 3 bases, with 16 bases lying between them.

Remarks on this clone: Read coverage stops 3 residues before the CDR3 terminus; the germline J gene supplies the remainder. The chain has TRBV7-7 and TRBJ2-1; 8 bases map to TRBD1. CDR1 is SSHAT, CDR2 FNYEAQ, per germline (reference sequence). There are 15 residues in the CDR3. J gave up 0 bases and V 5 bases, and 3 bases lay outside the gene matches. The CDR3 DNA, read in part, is TGTGCCAGCAGCCAGGACAGGGTCTCCTACAATGAG. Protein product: CASSQDRVSYNE. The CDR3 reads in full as CASSQDRVSYNEQFF.

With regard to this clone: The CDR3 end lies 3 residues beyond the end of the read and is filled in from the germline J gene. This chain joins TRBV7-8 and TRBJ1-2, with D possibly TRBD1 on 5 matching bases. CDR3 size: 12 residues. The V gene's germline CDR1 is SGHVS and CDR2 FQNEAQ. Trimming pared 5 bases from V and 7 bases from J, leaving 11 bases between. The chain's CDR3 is CASSTGEGGYTF. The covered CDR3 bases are TGTGCCAGCAGCACGGGGGAAGGTGGC.

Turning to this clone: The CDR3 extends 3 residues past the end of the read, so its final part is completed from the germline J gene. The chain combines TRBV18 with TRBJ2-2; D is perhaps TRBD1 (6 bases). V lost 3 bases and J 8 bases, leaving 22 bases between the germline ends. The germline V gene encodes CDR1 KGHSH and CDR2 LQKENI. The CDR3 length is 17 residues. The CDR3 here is CASSPLTGMLAPGELFF. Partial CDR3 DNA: TGTGCCAGCTCACCCCTAACAGGGATGTTGGCCCCTGGGGAG.

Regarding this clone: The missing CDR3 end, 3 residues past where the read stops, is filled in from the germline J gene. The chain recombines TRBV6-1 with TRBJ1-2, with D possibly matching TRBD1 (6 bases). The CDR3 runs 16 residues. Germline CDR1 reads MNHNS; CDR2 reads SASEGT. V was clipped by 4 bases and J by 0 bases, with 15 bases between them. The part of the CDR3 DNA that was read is TGTGCCAGCAGTGCCAACTCAGGGGTAGCTAACTATGGC. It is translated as CASSANSGVANYG. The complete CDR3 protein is CASSANSGVANYGYTF.

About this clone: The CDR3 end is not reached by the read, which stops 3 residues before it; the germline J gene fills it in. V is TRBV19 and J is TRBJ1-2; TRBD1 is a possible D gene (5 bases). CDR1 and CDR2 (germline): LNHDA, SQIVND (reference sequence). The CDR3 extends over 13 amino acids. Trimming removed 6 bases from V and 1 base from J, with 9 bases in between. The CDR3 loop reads CASRAGNNYGYTF. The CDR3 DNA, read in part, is TGTGCCAGTAGGGCAGGGAATAACTATGGC.

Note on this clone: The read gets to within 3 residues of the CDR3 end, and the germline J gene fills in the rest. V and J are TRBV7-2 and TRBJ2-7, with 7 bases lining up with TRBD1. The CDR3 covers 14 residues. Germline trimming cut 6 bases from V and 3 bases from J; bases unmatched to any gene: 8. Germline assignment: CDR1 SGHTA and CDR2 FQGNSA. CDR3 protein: CASSTRQGFYEQYF. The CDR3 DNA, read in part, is TGTGCCAGCAGTACCAGACAGGGATTCTACGAG.

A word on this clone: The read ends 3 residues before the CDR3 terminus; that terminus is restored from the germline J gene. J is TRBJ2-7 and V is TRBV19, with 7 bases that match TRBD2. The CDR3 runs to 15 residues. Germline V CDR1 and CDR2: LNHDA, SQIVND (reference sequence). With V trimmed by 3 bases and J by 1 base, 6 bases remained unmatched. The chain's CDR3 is CASSIQPSGSYEQYF. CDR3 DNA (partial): TGTGCCAGTAGTATTCAGCCTAGCGGATCCTACGAG.

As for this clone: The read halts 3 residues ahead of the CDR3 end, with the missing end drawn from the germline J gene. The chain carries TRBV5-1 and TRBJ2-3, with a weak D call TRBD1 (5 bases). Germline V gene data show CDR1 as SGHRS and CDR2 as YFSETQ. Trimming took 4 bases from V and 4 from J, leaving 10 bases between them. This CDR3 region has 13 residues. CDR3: CASSAQGSDTQYF. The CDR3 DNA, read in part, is TGCGCCAGCAGCGCTCAGGGCTCAGATACG.

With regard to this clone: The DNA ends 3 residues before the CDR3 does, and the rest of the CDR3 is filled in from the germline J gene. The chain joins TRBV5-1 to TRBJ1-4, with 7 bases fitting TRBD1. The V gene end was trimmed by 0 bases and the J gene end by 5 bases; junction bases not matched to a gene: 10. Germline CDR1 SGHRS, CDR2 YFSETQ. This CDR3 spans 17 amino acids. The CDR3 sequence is CASSLDPPTGKNEKLFF. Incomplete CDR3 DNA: TGCGCCAGCAGCTTGGACCCGCCGACAGGGAAAAATGAAAAA.

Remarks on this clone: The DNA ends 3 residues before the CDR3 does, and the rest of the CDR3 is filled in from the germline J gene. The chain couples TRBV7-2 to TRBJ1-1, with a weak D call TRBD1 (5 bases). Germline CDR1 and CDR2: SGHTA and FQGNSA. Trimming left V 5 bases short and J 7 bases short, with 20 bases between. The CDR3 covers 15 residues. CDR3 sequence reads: CASSPGQGIGIEAFF. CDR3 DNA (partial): TGTGCCAGCAGCCCCGGGCAGGGAATTGGGATTGAA.

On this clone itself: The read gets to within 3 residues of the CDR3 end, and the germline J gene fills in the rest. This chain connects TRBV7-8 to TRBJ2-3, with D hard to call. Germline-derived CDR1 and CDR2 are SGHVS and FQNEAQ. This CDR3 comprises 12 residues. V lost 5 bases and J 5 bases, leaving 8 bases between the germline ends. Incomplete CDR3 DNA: TGTGCCAGCAGCCTAGTCGGAGATACG. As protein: CASSLVGDT. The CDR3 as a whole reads CASSLVGDTQYF.

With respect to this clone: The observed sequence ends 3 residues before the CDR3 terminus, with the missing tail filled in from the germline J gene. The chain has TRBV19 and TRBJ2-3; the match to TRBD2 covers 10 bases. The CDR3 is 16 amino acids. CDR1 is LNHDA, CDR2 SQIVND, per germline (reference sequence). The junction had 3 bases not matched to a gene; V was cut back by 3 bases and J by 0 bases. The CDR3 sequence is CASSIQLAGSTDTQYF. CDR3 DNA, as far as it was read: TGTGCCAGTAGTATTCAACTAGCGGGAAGCACAGATACG. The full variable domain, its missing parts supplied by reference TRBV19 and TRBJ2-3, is DGGITQSPKYLFRKEGQNVTLSCEQNLNHDAMYWYRQDPGQGLRLIYYSQIVNDFQKGDIAEGYSVSREKKESFPLTVTSAQKNPTAFYLCASSIQLAGSTDTQYFGPGTRLTVL.